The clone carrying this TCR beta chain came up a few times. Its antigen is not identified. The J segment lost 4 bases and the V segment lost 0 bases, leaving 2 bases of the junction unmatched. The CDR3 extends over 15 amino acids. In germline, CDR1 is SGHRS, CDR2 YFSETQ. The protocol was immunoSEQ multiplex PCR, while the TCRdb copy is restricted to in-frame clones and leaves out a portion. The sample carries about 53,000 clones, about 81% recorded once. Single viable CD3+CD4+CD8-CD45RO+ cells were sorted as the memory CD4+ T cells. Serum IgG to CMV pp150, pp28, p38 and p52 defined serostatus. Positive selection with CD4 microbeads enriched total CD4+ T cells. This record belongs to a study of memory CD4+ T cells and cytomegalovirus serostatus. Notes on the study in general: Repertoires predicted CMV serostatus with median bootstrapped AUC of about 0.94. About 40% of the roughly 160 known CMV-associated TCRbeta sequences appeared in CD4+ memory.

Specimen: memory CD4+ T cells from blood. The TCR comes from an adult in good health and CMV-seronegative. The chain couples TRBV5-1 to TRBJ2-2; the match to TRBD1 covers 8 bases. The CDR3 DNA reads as TGCGCCAGCAGCTTGGAACAGGGGGTCACCGGGGAGCTGTTTTTT. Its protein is CASSLEQGVTGELFF.